The 8 T cell receptor beta chains presented below share a single source sample, sequenced in a study of blood T cells in healthy people across ages. It was with a sample-barcoded 5' primer and a J-beta primer mix that a second PCR of about 6 to 12 cycles was run. MiXCR, run by TCRdb on the 5' RACE reads, gives a single entry per CDR3 protein. The sample includes hundreds of thousands of distinct CDR3 sequences, around 46% of them seen just once. Sequenced sample: blood. These receptors were obtained from a man younger than 45 in good health.

This clonotype was detected many times. J is TRBJ2-5 and V is TRBV10-3; D unclear. Looked up from germline, CDR1 is ENHRY and CDR2 is SYGVKD. The CDR3 is made up of 11 amino acids. V lost 3 bases, J lost 5 bases, and 4 bases lay in between. CDR3 bases: TGTGCCATCAGTGAAGGGGAGACCCAGTACTTC. Its protein is CAISEGETQYF.

This chain connects TRBV24-1 to TRBJ2-1; 9 nucleotides agree with TRBD1. The germline V gene has CDR1 KGHDR and CDR2 SFDVKD. V dropped 9 bases and J dropped 8; count of bases not matched to a gene: 13. The CDR3 runs 15 residues. For the CDR3, the DNA is TGTGCCACCGGACTCCGGGACAGGGCGTTCCATGAGCAGTTCTTC. Translated, it gives CATGLRDRAFHEQFF.

CDR3 protein: CASTEDGISTDTQYF. CDR3 nucleotide sequence: TGTGCCAGCACCGAAGACGGGATTAGTACAGATACGCAGTATTTT. The J gene is TRBJ2-3, the V gene TRBV9; tentatively, D is TRBD2 (5 bases). Deletions cut 6 bases from V and 3 bases from J, with 17 bases between. CDR1 and CDR2 (germline): SGDLS, YYNGEE. The CDR3 runs 15 residues.

This clonotype was observed a few times. The rearrangement uses TRBV5-6 and TRBJ2-7; D remains ambiguous. The CDR3 totals 13 residues. In germline, CDR1 is SGHDT, CDR2 YYEEEE. Trimming took 3 bases from V and 6 from J, leaving 13 bases between them. The CDR3 loop reads CASSSGMGREQYF. In DNA form, the CDR3 reads TGTGCCAGCAGCTCTGGTATGGGCCGCGAGCAGTACTTC.

This chain joins TRBV20-1 and TRBJ2-4; weak D call: TRBD1 (5 bases). Matching the DNA end better, TRBJ2-7 makes the J call doubtful. The CDR3 has 15 residues. Germline V gene sequence: CDR1 DFQATT, CDR2 SNEGSKA (reference sequence). The CDR3 region has the DNA TGCAGTGCTAGAGTTGCCAGGGCAATTTACCACGAGCAGTACTTC. It codes for CSARVARAIYHEQYF.

J is TRBJ2-1 and V is TRBV12-3 or TRBV12-4, with D maybe TRBD1 (5 bases). The CDR3 runs to 16 residues. V lost 2 bases to trimming and J lost 8 bases, with 19 bases between them. DNA of the CDR3: TGTGCCAGCAGTTTATCCCCGTTCCAAGGGGCGGATGAGCAGTTCTTC. Its translation: CASSLSPFQGADEQFF.

The chain recombines TRBV29-1 with TRBJ2-1; TRBD2 agrees at 8 bases. This CDR3 is built from 16 residues. The V segment lost 7 bases and the J segment 8 bases; nucleotides outside the gene matches: 19. CDR1 and CDR2 (germline): SQVTM, ANQGSEA. The CDR3 loop reads CSGLKLGTRKRDEQFF. In nucleotides, the CDR3 is TGCAGCGGTCTGAAACTCGGGACTAGAAAAAGGGATGAGCAGTTCTTC.

A few counts support this clonotype. The chain is built from TRBV7-8 and TRBJ1-3, with a weak D call TRBD1 (6 bases). The V gene lost 5 bases and the J gene lost 2 bases, with 10 bases spanning the gap. Germline V gene sequence: CDR1 SGHVS, CDR2 FQNEAQ. The CDR3 is made up of 14 amino acids. CDR3 DNA: TGTGCCAGCAGCGCCTCAGGGGCTGGAAACACCATATATTTT. Encoded protein: CASSASGAGNTIYF.